A single sample is the source of the 5 T cell receptor beta chains below, sequenced in a study of blood T cell repertoires in COVID-19. The table came from immunoSEQ multiplex PCR; TCRdb's copy has only in-frame clones and leaves some out. The sample records about 150,000 clones, 75% to 85% being singletons. Sequenced sample: peripheral blood. Receptors originate from a woman in her fifties or sixties in a cohort sampled during active or convalescent COVID-19.

J is TRBJ2-1 and V is TRBV5-1; weak D call: TRBD1 (5 bases). Trimming removed 0 bases at V and 5 bases at J, with 6 bases between. The CDR3 has 13 residues. Per germline, CDR1 SGHRS and CDR2 YFSETQ. CDR3: CASSLEGDNEQFF. The CDR3 DNA reads as TGCGCCAGCAGCTTGGAAGGGGACAATGAGCAGTTCTTC. The full variable domain, with the rest looked up from reference TRBV5-1 and TRBJ2-1, is KAGVTQTPRYLIKTRGQQVTLSCSPISGHRSVSWYQQTPGQGLQFLFEYFSETQRNKGNFPGRFSGRQFSNSRSEMNVSTLELGDSALYLCASSLEGDNEQFFGPGTRLTVL.

The rearrangement joins TRBV19 to TRBJ1-5; tentatively, D is TRBD1 (6 bases). CDR3 length: 15 residues. Germline lookup yields CDR1 LNHDA and CDR2 SQIVND (reference sequence). Trimming took off 7 bases at V and 3 bases at J, with 16 bases between the two ends. As DNA, the CDR3 is TGTGCCAGTACCCGAGGGGACACCAACAATCAGCCCCAGCATTTT. Its protein product is CASTRGDTNNQPQHF.

The V gene is TRBV10-3, the J gene TRBJ1-5, with D perhaps TRBD1 (6 bases). V was pared by 5 bases and J by 5 bases, with 10 bases between. The germline V gene has CDR1 ENHRY and CDR2 SYGVKD. This CDR3 region has 13 residues. CDR3 residues: CAISTGFDQPQHF. DNA of the CDR3: TGTGCCATCAGTACAGGGTTCGATCAGCCCCAGCATTTT.

This clone turned up a few times. The rearrangement joins TRBV6-2 or TRBV6-3 to TRBJ2-1; 14 bases match TRBD2. In germline, CDR1 is MNHEY, CDR2 SVGEGT. The CDR3 loop spans 18 amino acids. With 2 bases clipped from V and 8 bases from J, the junction kept 11 bases outside the gene matches. CDR3 DNA sequence: TGTGCCAGCAGTTACCGCCCTGGGACTAGCGGGGGATTCGATGAGCAGTTCTTC. This gives the protein CASSYRPGTSGGFDEQFF.

The CDR3 is CASRGDSLYQETQYF. The CDR3 DNA reads as TGTGCCAGTAGGGGGGACAGCCTATACCAAGAGACCCAGTACTTC. The V gene is TRBV19, the J gene TRBJ2-5; 7 bases map to TRBD1. Germline values: CDR1 LNHDA, CDR2 SQIVND (reference sequence). V was clipped by 6 bases and J by 0 bases; unmatched bases: 7. This CDR3 spans 15 amino acids.